The clone carrying this T cell receptor beta chain has a count of ten or more. The data derive from a study of human T cells and chemical hapten exposure. The wider study: From small differences in pooled library volume came most of the variation in per-sample TCR yields.

V was clipped by 4 bases and J by 0 bases, with 4 bases between them. Germline CDR1 and CDR2: MNHEY and SMNVEV (reference sequence). CDR3 size: 13 residues. Via MiXCR, TCRdb re-called the 5' RACE reads, giving one row per CDR3 protein. The sample lists 150,000 or so distinct CDR3 sequences; 3.5% to 5% were seen once. Unfractionated whole blood yielded total RNA. V is TRBV27 and J is TRBJ2-4; D is uncertain. The origin of this receptor is a female donor in good health. The CDR3 spells CASSWGAKNIQYF. CDR3 in DNA: TGTGCCAGCAGTTGGGGAGCCAAAAACATTCAGTACTTC.